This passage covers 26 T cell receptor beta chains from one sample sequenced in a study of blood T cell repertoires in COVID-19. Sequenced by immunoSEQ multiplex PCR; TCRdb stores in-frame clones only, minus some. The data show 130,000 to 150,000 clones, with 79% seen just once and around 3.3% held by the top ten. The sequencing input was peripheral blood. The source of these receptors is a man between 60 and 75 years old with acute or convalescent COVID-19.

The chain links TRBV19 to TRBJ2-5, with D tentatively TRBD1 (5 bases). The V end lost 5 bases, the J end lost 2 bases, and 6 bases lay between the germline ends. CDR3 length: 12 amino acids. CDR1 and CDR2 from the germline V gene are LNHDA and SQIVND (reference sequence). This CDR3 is CASSQGQETQYF. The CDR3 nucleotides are TGTGCCAGTAGTCAGGGTCAAGAGACCCAGTACTTC.

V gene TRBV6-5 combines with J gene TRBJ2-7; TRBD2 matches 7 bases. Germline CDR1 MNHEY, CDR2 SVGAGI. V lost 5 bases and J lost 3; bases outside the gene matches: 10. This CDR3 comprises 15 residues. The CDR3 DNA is TGTGCCAGCAGTACGCTAGCGGCAAGCGACTACGAGCAGTACTTC. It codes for CASSTLAASDYEQYF.

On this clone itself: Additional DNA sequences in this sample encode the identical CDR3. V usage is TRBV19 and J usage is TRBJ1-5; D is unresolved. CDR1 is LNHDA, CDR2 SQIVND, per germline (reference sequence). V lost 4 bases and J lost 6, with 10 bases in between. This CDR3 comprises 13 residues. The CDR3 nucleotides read TGTGCCAGTAGTAGTCAGGTGGTTCAGCCCCAGCATTTT. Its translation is CASSSQVVQPQHF. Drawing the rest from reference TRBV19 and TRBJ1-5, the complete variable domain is DGGITQSPKYLFRKEGQNVTLSCEQNLNHDAMYWYRQDPGQGLRLIYYSQIVNDFQKGDIAEGYSVSREKKESFPLTVTSAQKNPTAFYLCASSSQVVQPQHFGDGTRLSIL.

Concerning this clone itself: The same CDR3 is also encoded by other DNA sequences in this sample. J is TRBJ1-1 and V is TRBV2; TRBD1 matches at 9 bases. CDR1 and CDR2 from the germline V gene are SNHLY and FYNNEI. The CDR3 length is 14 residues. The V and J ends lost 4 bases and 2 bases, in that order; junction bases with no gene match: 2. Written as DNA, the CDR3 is TGTGCCAGCAGTGTGGGACAGGGAAACACTGAAGCTTTCTTT. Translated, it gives CASSVGQGNTEAFF.

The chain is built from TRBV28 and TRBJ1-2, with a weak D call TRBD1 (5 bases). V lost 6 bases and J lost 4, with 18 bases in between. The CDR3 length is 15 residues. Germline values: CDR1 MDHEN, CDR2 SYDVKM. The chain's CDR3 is CASRGGTQRGYGYTF. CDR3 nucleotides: TGTGCCAGCAGGGGAGGTACCCAAAGGGGCTATGGCTACACCTTC.

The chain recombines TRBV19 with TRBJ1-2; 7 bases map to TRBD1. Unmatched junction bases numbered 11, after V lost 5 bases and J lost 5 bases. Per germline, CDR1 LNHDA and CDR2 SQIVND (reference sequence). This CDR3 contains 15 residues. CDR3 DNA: TGTGCCAGTAGTTCCTTACAGGGGAGGACTTATGGCTACACCTTC. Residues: CASSSLQGRTYGYTF.

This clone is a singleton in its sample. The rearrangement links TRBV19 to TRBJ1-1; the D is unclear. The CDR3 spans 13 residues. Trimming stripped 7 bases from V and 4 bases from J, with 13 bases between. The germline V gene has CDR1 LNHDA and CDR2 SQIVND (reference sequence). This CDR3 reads CASKRREGTEAFF. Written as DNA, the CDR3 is TGTGCCAGTAAAAGGCGAGAGGGCACTGAAGCTTTCTTT.

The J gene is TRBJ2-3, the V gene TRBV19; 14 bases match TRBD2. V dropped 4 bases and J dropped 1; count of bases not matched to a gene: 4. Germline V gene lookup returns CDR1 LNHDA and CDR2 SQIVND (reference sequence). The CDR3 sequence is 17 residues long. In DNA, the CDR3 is TGTGCCAGTAGTAGGGGACTAGCGGGAGCAGGCACAGATACGCAGTATTTT. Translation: CASSRGLAGAGTDTQYF.

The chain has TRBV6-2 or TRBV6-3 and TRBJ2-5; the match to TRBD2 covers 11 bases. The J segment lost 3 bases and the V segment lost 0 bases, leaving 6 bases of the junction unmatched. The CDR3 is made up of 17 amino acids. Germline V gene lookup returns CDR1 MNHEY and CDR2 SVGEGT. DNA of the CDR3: TGTGCCAGCAGTTACTCGGTAGCGGGAGGGCCGGAAGAGACCCAGTACTTC. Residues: CASSYSVAGGPEETQYF.

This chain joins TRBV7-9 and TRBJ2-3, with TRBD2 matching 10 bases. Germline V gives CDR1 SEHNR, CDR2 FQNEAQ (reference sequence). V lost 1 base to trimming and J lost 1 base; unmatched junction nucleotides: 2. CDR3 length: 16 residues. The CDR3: CASSLEGTSGTDTQYF. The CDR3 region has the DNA TGTGCCAGCAGCTTAGAGGGGACTAGCGGCACAGATACGCAGTATTTT.

CDR3 region: CASSYQRGMNTEAFF. The CDR3 DNA reads as TGTGCCAGCAGTTACCAACGGGGGATGAACACTGAAGCTTTCTTT. J is TRBJ1-1 and V is TRBV27; a weak D match, TRBD1 (5 bases). The CDR3 has 15 amino acids. CDR1 and CDR2 from the germline V gene are MNHEY and SMNVEV (reference sequence). With 4 bases removed from V and 0 bases from J, the gap between germline ends came to 12 bases.

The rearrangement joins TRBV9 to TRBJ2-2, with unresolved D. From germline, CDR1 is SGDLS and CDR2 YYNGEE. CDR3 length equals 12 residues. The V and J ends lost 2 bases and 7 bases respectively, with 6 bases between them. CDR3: CASSVLNGELFF. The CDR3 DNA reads TGTGCCAGCAGCGTGCTAAACGGGGAGCTGTTTTTT. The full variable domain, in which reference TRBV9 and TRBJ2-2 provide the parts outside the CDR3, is DSGVTQTPKHLITATGQRVTLRCSPRSGDLSVYWYQQSLDQGLQFLIQYYNGEERAKGNILERFSAQQFPDLHSELNLSSLELGDSALYFCASSVLNGELFFGEGSRLTVL.

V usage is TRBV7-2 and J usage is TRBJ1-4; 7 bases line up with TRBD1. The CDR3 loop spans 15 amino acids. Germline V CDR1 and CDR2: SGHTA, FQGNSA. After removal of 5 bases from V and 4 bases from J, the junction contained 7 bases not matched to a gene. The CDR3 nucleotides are TGTGCCAGCAGCGTCCTCCGGGACAGTAATGAAAAACTGTTTTTT. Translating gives CASSVLRDSNEKLFF. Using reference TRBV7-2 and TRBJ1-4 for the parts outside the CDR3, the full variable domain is GAGVSQSPSNKVTEKGKDVELRCDPISGHTALYWYRQSLGQGLEFLIYFQGNSAPDKSGLPSDRFSAERTGGSVSTLTIQRTQQEDSAVYLCASSVLRDSNEKLFFGSGTQLSVL.

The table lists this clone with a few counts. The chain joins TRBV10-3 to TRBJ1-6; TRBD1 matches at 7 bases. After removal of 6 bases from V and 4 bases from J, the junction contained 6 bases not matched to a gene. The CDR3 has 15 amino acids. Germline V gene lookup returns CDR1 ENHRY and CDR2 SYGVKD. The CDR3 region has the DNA TGTGCCATCAGGGACCGGGACAGTTATAATTCACCCCTCCACTTT. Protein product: CAIRDRDSYNSPLHF.

The CDR3 region is CAWSVQAQTQYF. CDR3 in DNA: TGTGCCTGGAGTGTACAGGCCCAGACCCAGTACTTC. The V call is TRBV30, the J call TRBJ2-5; a weak D match, TRBD1 (5 bases). CDR3 size: 12 residues. From germline, CDR1 is GTSNPN and CDR2 SVGIG (reference sequence). The V end lost 0 bases, the J end lost 6 bases, and 8 bases lay between the germline ends. Using reference TRBV30 and TRBJ2-5 for the parts outside the CDR3, the full variable domain is SQTIHQWPATLVQPVGSPLSLECTVEGTSNPNLYWYRQAAGRGLQLLFYSVGIGQISSEVPQNLSASRPQDRQFILSSKKLLLSDSGFYLCAWSVQAQTQYFGPGTRLLVL.

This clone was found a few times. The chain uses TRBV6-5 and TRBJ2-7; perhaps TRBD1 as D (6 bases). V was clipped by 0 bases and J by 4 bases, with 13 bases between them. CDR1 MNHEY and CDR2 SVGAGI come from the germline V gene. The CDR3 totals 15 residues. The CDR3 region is CASSYSGGNMYEQYF. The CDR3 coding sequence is TGTGCCAGCAGTTACTCAGGGGGAAATATGTACGAGCAGTACTTC.

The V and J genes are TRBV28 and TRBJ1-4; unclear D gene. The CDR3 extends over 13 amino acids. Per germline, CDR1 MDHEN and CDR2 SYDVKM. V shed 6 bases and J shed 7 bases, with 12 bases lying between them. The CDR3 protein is CASRDSTSEKLFF. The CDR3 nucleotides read TGTGCCAGCAGGGACTCCACCAGTGAAAAACTGTTTTTT.

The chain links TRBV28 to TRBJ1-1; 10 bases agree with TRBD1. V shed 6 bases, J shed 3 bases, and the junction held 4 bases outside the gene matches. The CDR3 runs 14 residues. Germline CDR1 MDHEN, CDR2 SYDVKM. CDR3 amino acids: CASRTGGEYTEAFF. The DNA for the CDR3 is TGTGCCAGCAGGACAGGGGGCGAGTACACTGAAGCTTTCTTT. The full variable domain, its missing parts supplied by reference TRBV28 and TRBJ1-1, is DVKVTQSSRYLVKRTGEKVFLECVQDMDHENMFWYRQDPGLGLRLIYFSYDVKMKEKGDIPEGYSVSREKKERFSLILESASTNQTSMYLCASRTGGEYTEAFFGQGTRLTVV.

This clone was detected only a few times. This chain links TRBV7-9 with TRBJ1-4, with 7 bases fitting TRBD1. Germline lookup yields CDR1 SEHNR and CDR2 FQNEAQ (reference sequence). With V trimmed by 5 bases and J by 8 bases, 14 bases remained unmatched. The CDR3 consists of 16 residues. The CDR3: CASSRGSYRGVEKLFF. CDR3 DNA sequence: TGTGCCAGCAGCAGAGGTTCTTACAGGGGTGTGGAAAAACTGTTTTTT. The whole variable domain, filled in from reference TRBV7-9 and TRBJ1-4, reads DTGVSQNPRHKITKRGQNVTFRCDPISEHNRLYWYRQTLGQGPEFLTYFQNEAQLEKSRLLSDRFSAERPKGSFSTLEIQRTEQGDSAMYLCASSRGSYRGVEKLFFGSGTQLSVL.

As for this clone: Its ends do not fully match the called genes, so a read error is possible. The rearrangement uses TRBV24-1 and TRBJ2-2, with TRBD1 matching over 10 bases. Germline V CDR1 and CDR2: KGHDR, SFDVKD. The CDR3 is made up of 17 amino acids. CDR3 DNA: TGTGCCACCCGTGAAACTCCCGGGACAGGGGAGTACGGGGAGCTGTTTTTT. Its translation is CATRETPGTGEYGELFF.

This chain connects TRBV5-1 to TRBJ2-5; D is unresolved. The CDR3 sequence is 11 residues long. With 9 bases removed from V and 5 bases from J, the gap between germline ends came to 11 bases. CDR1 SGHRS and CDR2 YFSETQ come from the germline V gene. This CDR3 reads CATSLGETQYF. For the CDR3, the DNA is TGCGCCACCTCCCTCGGTGAGACCCAGTACTTC.

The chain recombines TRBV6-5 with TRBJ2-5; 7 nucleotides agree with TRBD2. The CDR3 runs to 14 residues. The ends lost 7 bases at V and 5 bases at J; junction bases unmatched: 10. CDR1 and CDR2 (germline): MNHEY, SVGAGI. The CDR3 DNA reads TGTGCCAGCACTCGGGGGGTTTCCGAGGAGACCCAGTACTTC. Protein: CASTRGVSEETQYF.

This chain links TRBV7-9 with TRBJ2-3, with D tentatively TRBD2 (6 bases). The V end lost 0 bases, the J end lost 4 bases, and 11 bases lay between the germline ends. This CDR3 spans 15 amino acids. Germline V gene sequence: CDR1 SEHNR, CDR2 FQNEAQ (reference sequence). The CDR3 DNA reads TGTGCCAGCAGCTTAGCGGGAGGAAAGGCAGATACGCAGTATTTT. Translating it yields CASSLAGGKADTQYF. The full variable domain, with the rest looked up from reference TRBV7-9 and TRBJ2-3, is DTGVSQNPRHKITKRGQNVTFRCDPISEHNRLYWYRQTLGQGPEFLTYFQNEAQLEKSRLLSDRFSAERPKGSFSTLEIQRTEQGDSAMYLCASSLAGGKADTQYFGPGTRLTVL.

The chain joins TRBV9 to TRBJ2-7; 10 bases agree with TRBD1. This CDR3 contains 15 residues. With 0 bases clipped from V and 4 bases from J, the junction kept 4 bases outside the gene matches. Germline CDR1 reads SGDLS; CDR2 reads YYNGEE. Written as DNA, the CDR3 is TGTGCCAGCAGCGTAGCCGGGACAGGGGAATACGAGCAGTACTTC. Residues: CASSVAGTGEYEQYF.

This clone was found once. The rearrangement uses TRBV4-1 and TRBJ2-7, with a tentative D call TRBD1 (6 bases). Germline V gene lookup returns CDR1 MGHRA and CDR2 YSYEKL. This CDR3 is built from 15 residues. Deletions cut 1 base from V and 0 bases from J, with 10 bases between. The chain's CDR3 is CASSQGTVGSYEQYF. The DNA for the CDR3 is TGCGCCAGCAGCCAAGGGACAGTGGGCTCCTACGAGCAGTACTTC.

CDR3 nucleotide sequence: TGTGCCAGTAGTACACGACAGGGTCCGCAGTATTTT. Protein: CASSTRQGPQYF. V usage is TRBV19 and J usage is TRBJ2-3, with 7 bases lining up with TRBD1. Germline trimming cut 4 bases from V and 10 bases from J; bases unmatched to any gene: 5. Germline CDR1 is LNHDA and CDR2 is SQIVND (reference sequence). The CDR3 totals 12 residues.